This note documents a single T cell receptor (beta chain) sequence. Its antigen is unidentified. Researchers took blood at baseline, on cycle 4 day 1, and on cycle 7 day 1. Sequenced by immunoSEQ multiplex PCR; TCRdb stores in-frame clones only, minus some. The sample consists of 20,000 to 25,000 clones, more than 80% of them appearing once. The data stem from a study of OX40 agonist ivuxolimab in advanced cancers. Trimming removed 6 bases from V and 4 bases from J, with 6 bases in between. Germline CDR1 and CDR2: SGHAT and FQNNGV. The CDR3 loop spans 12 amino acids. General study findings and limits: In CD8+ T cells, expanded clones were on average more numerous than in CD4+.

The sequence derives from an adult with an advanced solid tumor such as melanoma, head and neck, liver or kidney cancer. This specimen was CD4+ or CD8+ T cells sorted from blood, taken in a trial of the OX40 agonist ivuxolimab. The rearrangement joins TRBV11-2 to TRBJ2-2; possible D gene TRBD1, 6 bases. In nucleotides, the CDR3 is TGTGCCAGCAGAGGGGGCACCGGGGAGCTGTTTTTT. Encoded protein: CASRGGTGELFF.